These 13 T cell receptor beta chains came from one sample sequenced in a study of blood T cell repertoires in COVID-19. Measured with immunoSEQ multiplex PCR; TCRdb has only the in-frame clones, and not every one. The sample consists of 81,000 or so clones, approximately 85% of them appearing once. The sequenced material came from peripheral blood. Receptor source: a man aged 50 or older with COVID-19, enrolled during active disease.

The chain has TRBV27 and TRBJ2-2; D is unresolved. The CDR3 contains 16 residues. The germline V gene encodes CDR1 MNHEY and CDR2 SMNVEV (reference sequence). The V end was cut by 4 bases, the J end by 4 bases, with 16 bases between. CDR3 bases: TGTGCCAGCAGTTCCCCGTGGAGCCAAGGCACCGGGGAGCTGTTTTTT. Residues: CASSSPWSQGTGELFF.

This chain joins TRBV7-9 and TRBJ2-7; D unclear. Looked up from germline, CDR1 is SEHNR and CDR2 is FQNEAQ (reference sequence). The CDR3 sequence is 11 residues long. Trimming cost V 5 bases and J 6 bases, with 8 bases left between them. CDR3 coding DNA: TGTGCCAGCAGCCACAGTACCGAGCAGTACTTC. Its protein product is CASSHSTEQYF.

The rearrangement uses TRBV5-5 and TRBJ2-7; perhaps TRBD2 as D (6 bases). Germline V lookup: CDR1 SGHKS, CDR2 YYEKEE (reference sequence). The CDR3 loop spans 16 amino acids. Trimming stripped 4 bases from V and 0 bases from J, with 17 bases between. CDR3 nucleotides: TGTGCCAGCAGCCTATATATAGCGGAAAACTCCTACGAGCAGTACTTC. This sequence encodes CASSLYIAENSYEQYF.

The chain is built from TRBV7-9 and TRBJ1-5; D gene ambiguous. Germline lookup yields CDR1 SEHNR and CDR2 FQNEAQ (reference sequence). The CDR3 consists of 14 residues. Trimming removed 1 base at V and 9 bases at J, with 13 bases between. The CDR3 DNA reads TGTGCCAGCAGCTTAGAAGGCCGGGAGGCGCCCCAGCATTTT. This gives the protein CASSLEGREAPQHF. The full variable domain, rest sourced from reference TRBV7-9 and TRBJ1-5, is DTGVSQNPRHKITKRGQNVTFRCDPISEHNRLYWYRQTLGQGPEFLTYFQNEAQLEKSRLLSDRFSAERPKGSFSTLEIQRTEQGDSAMYLCASSLEGREAPQHFGDGTRLSIL.

V usage is TRBV5-6 and J usage is TRBJ1-5; tentative D call: TRBD1 (6 bases). The germline V gene has CDR1 SGHDT and CDR2 YYEEEE. V shed 3 bases and J shed 2 bases, with 18 bases lying between them. CDR3 length: 17 residues. In nucleotides, the CDR3 is TGTGCCAGCAGCTCGGCGTCGAGGGGGTCGGGCAATCAGCCCCAGCATTTT. Its translation: CASSSASRGSGNQPQHF.

The chain joins TRBV6-5 to TRBJ1-3; perhaps TRBD1 as D (6 bases). The V gene lost 5 bases and the J gene lost 8 bases, with 13 bases spanning the gap. The CDR3 sequence is 13 residues long. Germline-derived CDR1 and CDR2 are MNHEY and SVGAGI. The CDR3 region is CASSLWTADTIYF. The CDR3 DNA reads as TGTGCCAGCAGTCTTTGGACAGCAGACACCATATATTTT.

The V gene is TRBV27, the J gene TRBJ2-5, with D tentatively TRBD2 (5 bases). Trimming removed 6 bases at V and 4 bases at J, with 21 bases between. The CDR3 consists of 16 residues. CDR1 and CDR2 from the germline V gene are MNHEY and SMNVEV (reference sequence). The CDR3 DNA is TGTGCCAGCAGGCCCGGTGTAGCCCTTCGGGGAGAGACCCAGTACTTC. Protein: CASRPGVALRGETQYF.

This chain uses TRBV19 with TRBJ1-2, with TRBD1 matching over 8 bases. This CDR3 is built from 14 residues. Germline CDR1 reads LNHDA; CDR2 reads SQIVND (reference sequence). With V trimmed by 4 bases and J by 9 bases, 10 bases remained unmatched. The CDR3 sequence is CASSKDGTGVRYTF. CDR3 nucleotide sequence: TGTGCCAGTAGTAAAGACGGGACAGGCGTGCGCTACACCTTC.

This rearrangement joins TRBV19 to TRBJ2-4, with 10 bases identical to TRBD2. Trimming cost V 6 bases and J 8 bases; bases outside gene matches: 7. This CDR3 has 14 residues. From germline, CDR1 is LNHDA and CDR2 SQIVND (reference sequence). Written as DNA, the CDR3 is TGTGCCAGTAGACGGACTAGCGGCCTAGACATTCAGTACTTC. It specifies CASRRTSGLDIQYF.

This clone was found once. The chain couples TRBV19 to TRBJ2-7; 7 positions match TRBD2. Per the germline V gene, CDR1 is LNHDA and CDR2 is SQIVND (reference sequence). The J segment lost 5 bases and the V segment lost 5 bases, leaving 24 bases of the junction unmatched. The length of the CDR3 is 19 residues. In DNA form, the CDR3 reads TGTGCCAGTAGTCCCTCGGGGGGATGGAGATTAAACCTTCTGAACGAGCAGTACTTC. Its translation is CASSPSGGWRLNLLNEQYF.

The chain uses TRBV27 and TRBJ2-1, with D tentatively TRBD2 (5 bases). Germline CDR1 MNHEY, CDR2 SMNVEV (reference sequence). With 6 bases removed from V and 5 bases from J, the gap between germline ends came to 17 bases. The CDR3 totals 15 residues. The CDR3 loop reads CASRTRALKHNEQFF. The CDR3 DNA follows: TGTGCCAGCAGGACGAGGGCTTTAAAGCACAATGAGCAGTTCTTC.

Remarks on this clone: The sample has other DNA sequences that encode this CDR3 too. This rearrangement joins TRBV3-1 (or the pseudogene TRBV3-2) to TRBJ2-5, with 7 nucleotides matching TRBD1. The CDR3 contains 13 residues. From germline, CDR1 is LGHDT and CDR2 YNNKEL (reference sequence). The V segment lost 6 bases and the J segment 4 bases; nucleotides outside the gene matches: 5. CDR3 sequence: CASSPGGGETQYF. CDR3 nucleotide sequence: TGTGCCAGCAGTCCAGGGGGTGGAGAGACCCAGTACTTC.

The genes are TRBV7-2 and TRBJ2-3, with 7 positions matching TRBD2. This CDR3 is built from 14 residues. Germline V CDR1 and CDR2: SGHTA, FQGNSA. V lost 1 base, J lost 10 bases, and 8 bases stayed unmatched. This chain's CDR3 is CASSLGLREQAQYF. Here the CDR3 DNA reads TGTGCCAGCAGCTTAGGGTTGCGGGAGCAGGCGCAGTATTTT.